This T cell receptor beta chain was sequenced during a study of T cells in Graves' hyperthyroidism and ophthalmopathy. Regions amplified from RNA transcripts were the TCR beta CDR3 regions. RT-PCR in the first round (using the HTBI primer set) targeted the TCR CDR3. TCRdb independently ran MiXCR on the multiplex PCR reads; one entry per CDR3 protein. Here the sample spans about 480,000 distinct CDR3 sequences, approximately 14% being singletons. Clinical symptoms, serum thyroxine and TRAb, thyroid ultrasound and orbital computed tomography were used for the diagnoses. This clonotype appeared many times. The V end was cut by 1 base, the J end by 4 bases, with 7 bases between. CDR3 length: 13 residues.

This chain joins TRBV12-3 or TRBV12-4 and TRBJ1-1; D is uncertain. Specimen: blood. This TCR derives from a woman aged 18-35 years with Graves' hyperthyroidism. The CDR3 DNA sequence: TGTGCCAGCAGTTTAGGATGGGCCACTGAAGCTTTCTTT. It is translated as CASSLGWATEAFF.